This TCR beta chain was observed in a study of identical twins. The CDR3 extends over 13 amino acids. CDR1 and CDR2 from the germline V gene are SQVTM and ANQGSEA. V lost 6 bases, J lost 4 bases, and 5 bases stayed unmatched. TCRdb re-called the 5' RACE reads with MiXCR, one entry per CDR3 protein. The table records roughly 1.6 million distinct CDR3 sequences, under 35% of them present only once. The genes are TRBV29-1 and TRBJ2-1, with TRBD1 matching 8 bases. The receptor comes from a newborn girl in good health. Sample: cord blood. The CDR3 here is CSVRDRRYNEQFF. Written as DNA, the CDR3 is TGCAGCGTCCGGGACAGGCGTTACAATGAGCAGTTCTTC.